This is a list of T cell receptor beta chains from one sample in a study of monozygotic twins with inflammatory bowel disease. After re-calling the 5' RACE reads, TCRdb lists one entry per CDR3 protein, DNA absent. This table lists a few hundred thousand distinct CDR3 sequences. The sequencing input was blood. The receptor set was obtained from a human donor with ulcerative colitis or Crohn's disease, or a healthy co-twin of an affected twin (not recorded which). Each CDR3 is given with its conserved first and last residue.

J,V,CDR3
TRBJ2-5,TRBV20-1,CSAPVSGTQYF
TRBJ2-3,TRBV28,CASTSRGTQYF
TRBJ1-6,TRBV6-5,CASSYSTGQNNSPLHF
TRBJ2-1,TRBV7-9,CASSLEDRVNEQFF
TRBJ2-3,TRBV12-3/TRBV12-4,CASSVTLGKRGGADTQYF
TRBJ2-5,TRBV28,CASGMVSGTSGTETQYF
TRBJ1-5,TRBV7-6,CASSLQTGGGNQPQHF
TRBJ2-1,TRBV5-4,CASGQGTSYNEQFF
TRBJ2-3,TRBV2,CASRGLNGGTDTQYF
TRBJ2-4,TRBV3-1,CASSQVGDGLAKNIQYF
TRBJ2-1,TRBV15,CATSRIRGDEQFF
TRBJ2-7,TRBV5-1,CASSLSPTSSYEQYF
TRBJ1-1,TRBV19,CATHQGGTEAFF
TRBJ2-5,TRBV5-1,CASSFRGQIQETQYF
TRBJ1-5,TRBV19,CASSIWPGLIYQPQHF
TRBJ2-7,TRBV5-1,CASTDPRGTVEQYF
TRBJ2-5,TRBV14,CASSRVYRGKREETQYF
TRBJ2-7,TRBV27,CASRGRGGLSYEQYF
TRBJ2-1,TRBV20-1,CSADLSSYNEQFF
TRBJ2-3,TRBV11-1,CASSLAWPFSGDTDTQYF
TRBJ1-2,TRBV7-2,CASSLTLDRVRGYTF
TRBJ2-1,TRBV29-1,CSILQGLAVYNEQFF
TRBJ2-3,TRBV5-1,CASRQMDTQYF